This paragraph covers one T cell receptor beta chain sequence. The target of this receptor is not known. Base-call qualities are not available, and no considerably larger clone is one nucleotide away. The germline V and J ends show losses of 6 bases and 0 bases respectively, and no gene match explains 5 bases of the junction. The germline V gene gives CDR1 as SNHLY and CDR2 as FYNNEI. The CDR3 spans 15 residues, from the cysteine through the phenylalanine. The entry retains the CDR3 DNA only, 45 bases that are in frame from base 1. The cohort consisted of 666 healthy bone marrow donors. All cohort members were sampled while nominally healthy, although unrecorded immune exposures were likely present. The donor tested CMV seronegative and was one of the 352 seronegative cohort members. Each donor provided a peripheral blood sample, and peripheral blood mononuclear cells were used for TCR beta sequencing. Genomic DNA was extracted from the blood cell samples with the Qiagen DNeasy Blood Extraction Kit.

This sample was taken from a study of cytomegalovirus exposure and HLA in healthy donors (dated by TCRdb to about 2017). Some background on the complete study: In an earlier analysis of 550 to 750 of the donors, 250 to 300 Gb of sequence data and some 120 million unique TCR beta sequences from about 179 million T cells were reported. Across about 370 genotyped donors of the cohort, an average of about 220,000 unique TCR beta nucleotide sequences per donor were sequenced, and roughly 20% of those sequences were non-productive. The study was designed to test whether signatures of past pathogen exposure could be identified by cataloging public T cell receptors. A later analysis re-analyzed previously published TCR beta repertoires from hundreds of donors and added high-resolution HLA genotyping to study TCR occurrence patterns. Donor age, sex, ethnicity and CMV serostatus were collected together with the repertoire data. An earlier analysis of roughly 580 of the donors used high-throughput TCR beta sequencing to judge whether each TCR beta V gene segment behaved as functional or pseudogenic. High-throughput TCR immunosequencing, statistical association of individual TCRs with disease status, and machine learning were combined to predict cytomegalovirus infection status. In addition to the first cohort of 500 to 850 subjects, a separate validation cohort of some 120 different subjects was used. HLA typing included class I and class II loci at four-digit resolution. The number of typed donors differed by locus: 629-630 for A, B, C, DRB1 and DQB1; roughly 510 for DQA1; fewer than 610 for DPA1; and roughly 490 for DPB1. In a later genetic analysis, genome-wide SNP genotypes for about three fifths of the roughly 670 donors were used, and that subset was treated as a discovery cohort. Roughly 300 gigabases of sequencing data and roughly 90 million unique TCR sequences were included in an early release covering over 600 HLA-typed donors. All discovery cohort repertoires had been generated on a single sequencing platform. The later analysis used no new phenotypic data to find candidate immune exposures, relying instead on TCR beta sequences and their occurrence across donors. The T cell repertoires of 550 to 850 subjects were profiled by immunosequencing and related to cytomegalovirus serostatus. The genetic ancestry cluster associated with self-reported Caucasian donors included approximately 85% of the approximately 410 genotyped donors. Roughly 5 DR-DQ haplotypes were treated as single units for association and clustering because of strong linkage in the cohort.

The study at large found these results: In an earlier analysis of several hundred of the donors, most TCR beta V segments were observed in productive rearrangements about 87% or about 30% of the time, broadly matching IMGT annotations. Because HLA typing was unavailable for some donors at each locus, only the typed subset was used in association tests. Sequencing depth was assumed to be roughly uniform across donors in the presence/absence analyses, though that assumption may not hold. A later analysis found that most CMV-associated TCR beta chains appeared HLA-restricted, with HLA associations seemingly driven largely by CMV exposure. Some IMGT-functional V segments, including TRBV6-2 and TRBV6-3, could not be distinguished by the 87-base-pair reads and were therefore excluded. When HLA alleles, especially DR and DQ, strongly co-occurred, attributing TCR associations to individual alleles was difficult. In both the original and validation cohorts, the classifier was reported to diagnose cytomegalovirus status with high specificity and sensitivity. V-gene and J-gene trimming of TCR beta chains was associated with a missense DCLRE1C variant in a later genetic analysis, and the association was replicated in an independent cohort. Most TCR sequences were seen in very few donors, while some public TCRs were found in many individuals. Because counts were too low, some 17 rarely observed V segments, including chromosome 9 orphons, were left out of the earlier analysis of about 500 of the donors. Linkage disequilibrium might explain the correlated functional status among segregating V segments, but an unknown experimental factor could not be excluded. For the cohort, immune exposure information was limited to CMV serostatus. According to a later genetic analysis, donors in an Asian-associated ancestry cluster had fewer N-insertions in productive TCRs than the approximately 650-donor mean. Specific HLA alleles were associated with about 17,000 TCR beta sequences at a false discovery rate of 0.05 in a later analysis. The study gave a list of 150 to 200 TCR beta chains associated with cytomegalovirus. A few of the identified cytomegalovirus-associated TCR beta chains were confirmed in vitro to be specific for cytomegalovirus antigens. It was suggested by the authors that the approach could potentially be generalized to other disease states and immunological phenotypes. A cluster of highly shared sequence variants was judged likely to represent a technical artifact of the sequencing pipeline. A further reported finding was that TCR beta sequences accurately predicted the HLA-A and HLA-B alleles for most subjects in the first cohort. According to a later analysis, TCR association rates differed among HLA loci, with DRB1 alleles showing the most associated TCRs and HLA-C alleles showing the fewest. A later analysis reported that several top co-occurrence clusters appeared linked to parvovirus B19, influenza, CMV and Epstein-Barr virus. In this cohort, only TCR beta chains were sequenced, and detectable features were limited by the absence of alpha or paired-chain data. In a later analysis, HLA-associated TCR beta chains were found to be more clonally expanded and to have lower generation probabilities than equally common non-associated chains.

Libraries came from the immunoSEQ multiplex PCR assay. For the multiplex PCR, a mixture combining 60 forward primers for TCR Vbeta segments and 13 reverse primers for TCR Jbeta segments was used. Amplification of the CDR3 region of rearranged TCR beta genes was performed with a multiplex PCR assay on genomic DNA. Amplified TCR beta libraries were sequenced as 87-base-pair reads on the Illumina HiSeq System. The source study handled its data this way. A later analysis tallied roughly 80 million unique TCR beta chains across the approximately 670 repertoires, and some 12 million of those chains were shared by two or more donors. Raw reads were error-corrected and collapsed into unique sequences with a nearest-neighbor algorithm that merged closely related sequences to remove PCR and sequencing errors. Alignment of CDR3 sequences to IMGT reference sequences was used to assign V, D and J gene segments. For a sequence to be retained, a match of at least six nucleotides to both a V gene segment and a J gene segment was required. A rearrangement counted as productive if the CDR3 had no stop codons and remained in frame with V and J, and every other rearrangement counted as non-productive. Following IMGT convention, CDR3 was defined as the stretch from the second conserved V-encoded cysteine to the conserved J-encoded phenylalanine. The earlier analysis of 587 of the donors excluded sequences that lacked an unambiguous match to a single V gene segment. In an earlier analysis of several hundred of the donors, V segments were called functional above 56.7% productive rearrangements and were called segregating when the between-donor standard deviation exceeded 5%. A statistical classification framework was built for diagnosing cytomegalovirus status from the catalog of TCR beta chain sequences. In a later analysis, TCR nucleotide sequences were compared against IMGT/GENE-DB human TR gene sequences so that V and J genes could be assigned. A later analysis assigned CDR3 sequences and most-parsimonious VDJ recombination scenarios with the TCRdist pipeline. A later analysis defined each TCR beta chain by its CDR3 amino acid sequence plus V-gene family, and excluded reads lacking a unique V-gene family. A later analysis removed 500 to 600 highly shared, low-generation-probability nucleotide sequences to deal with suspected cross-contamination and a sequencing artifact. A later analysis calculated a clonal expansion index for each public chain from normalized within-repertoire ranks of inferred template counts. In a later analysis, generation probabilities were computed using a VDJ recombination model fitted to out-of-frame rearrangements, and the results were checked against IGoR. Hypergeometric tests were used in a later analysis to score TCR-TCR, TCR-HLA and TCR-CMV co-occurrence, with a repertoire-size bias correction applied to the TCR pairs. In a later analysis, false discovery rates were estimated by permuting HLA or CMV assignments 20 times. In a later analysis, co-occurring TCRs were grouped with DBSCAN, and TCRdist sequence similarity was added when clustering was performed within HLA-allele-positive subsets. Repertoires with fewer than 30,000 or more than 120,000 public chains were left out of co-occurrence clustering, as were a handful of repertoires with anomalous nucleotide sharing. Drawn from immuneACCESS, this table holds only the in-frame rearrangements with V and J called that TCRdb kept. Clones are partly lost; checked studies trace under half to an unresolved V gene and leave the rest unexplained. V, J and clone size were drawn from that table, and D and trimming were deduced from the DNA. Counted in this sample were under 130,000 clones; over 70% of them appeared once. The leading ten clones occupy approximately 1.3% of the sample.

The chain couples TRBV2 to TRBJ2-3, with 8 bases matching TRBD2. The sample comprised PBMCs. The TCR sequence derives from a man in his forties or fifties in good health and CMV-seronegative. The DNA sequence follows: TGTGCCAGCAGAAGAGCGGGGGCGAGCACAGATACGCAGTATTTT. It encodes CASRRAGASTDTQYF.